This T cell receptor (beta chain) derives from a study of shared clonotypes between healthy human individuals. This CDR3 has 12 residues. CDR1 SEHNR and CDR2 FQNEAQ come from the germline V gene (reference sequence). Cells designated naive CD8 were CD45RO-negative and were positively selected for CCR7, with terminally differentiated effector memory CD45RA+ cells excluded. Repertoires were generated with immunoSEQ multiplex PCR, while TCRdb's copy carries only in-frame clones and drops some. The data show millions of clones, just over 90% seen once. This TCR derives from a man aged 18 to 30 in good health. Some clones in this sample may be carry-over from other donors' samples. The material sequenced was naive CD8+ T cells from PBMCs. The chain has TRBV7-9 and TRBJ2-7, with 7 bases fitting TRBD1. In DNA form, the CDR3 reads TGTGCTTTAATGGGACAGACCTACGAGCAGTACTTC. Its translation is CALMGQTYEQYF.